The present T cell receptor beta chain was sequenced within a study of shared clonotypes between healthy human individuals. The repertoire was sequenced with immunoSEQ multiplex PCR; TCRdb's copy has only in-frame clones and lacks some. The sample has fewer than 700,000 clones, 95% seen once. Cells designated naive CD8 were CD45RO-negative and were positively selected for CCR7, with terminally differentiated effector memory CD45RA+ cells excluded. The clonotype was recovered from a woman aged 25-40 years in good health. The sequencing input was naive CD8+ T cells sorted from blood.

The CDR3 nucleotides are TGTGCCAGTAGGGTTAATCATTGGGAGGGCCTTCAAGAGAGTGAGCAGTTCTTC. This gives the protein CASRVNHWEGLQESEQFF. The V and J genes are TRBV19 and TRBJ2-1; 7 bases line up with TRBD2. The trim removed 6 bases at V and 9 bases at J, leaving 23 bases unmatched. Germline V gives CDR1 LNHDA, CDR2 SQIVND (reference sequence). The CDR3 contains 18 residues. The full variable domain, its missing parts supplied by reference TRBV19 and TRBJ2-1, is DGGITQSPKYLFRKEGQNVTLSCEQNLNHDAMYWYRQDPGQGLRLIYYSQIVNDFQKGDIAEGYSVSREKKESFPLTVTSAQKNPTAFYLCASRVNHWEGLQESEQFFGPGTRLTVL.